Sequencing of this TCR beta chain was carried out in a study of blood T cell repertoires in COVID-19. Study at large: In each case, the material was cDNA or gDNA derived from T cells, B-cell-depleted T cells, or PBMCs.

The protocol was immunoSEQ multiplex PCR, while the TCRdb copy is restricted to in-frame clones and leaves out a portion. Found here are 250,000 to 400,000 clones, about 91% of them singletons; the top ten hold 1.5% to 2%. CDR1 is SGHTA and CDR2 is FQGTGA in the germline V gene. The CDR3 covers 14 residues. V lost 5 bases to trimming and J lost 0 bases, with 9 bases between them. In Seattle, patients joined the study during active infection and were tracked longitudinally. This clone was seen just once. This receptor was identified in a woman in her 30s with COVID-19, enrolled during active disease. This sequence joins TRBV7-3 and TRBJ2-3; a weak D match, TRBD2 (5 bases). The specimen was peripheral blood. The CDR3 DNA reads as TGTGCCAGCAGCCTTAGGACTAGCACAGATACGCAGTATTTT. Encoded protein: CASSLRTSTDTQYF.